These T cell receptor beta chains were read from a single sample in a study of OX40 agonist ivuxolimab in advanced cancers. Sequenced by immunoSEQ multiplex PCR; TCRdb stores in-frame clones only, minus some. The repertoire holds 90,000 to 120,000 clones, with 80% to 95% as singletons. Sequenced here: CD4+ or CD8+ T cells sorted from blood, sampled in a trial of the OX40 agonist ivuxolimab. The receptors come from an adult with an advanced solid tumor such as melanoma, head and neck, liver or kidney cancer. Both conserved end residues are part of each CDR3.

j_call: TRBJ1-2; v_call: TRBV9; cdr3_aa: CASSPGGTTWGGYTF
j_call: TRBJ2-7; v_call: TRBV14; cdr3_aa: CASSPPGLAGGSEQYF
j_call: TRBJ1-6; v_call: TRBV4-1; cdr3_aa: CASSQRTGVRNNSPLHF
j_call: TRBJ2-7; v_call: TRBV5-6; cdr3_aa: CASSLRSEQYF
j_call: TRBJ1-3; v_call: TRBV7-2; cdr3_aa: CASSLDVGGQGRNTIYF
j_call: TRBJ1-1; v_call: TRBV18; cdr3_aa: CASSPLDNTEAFF
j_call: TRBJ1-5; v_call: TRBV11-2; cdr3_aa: CASSRSTSNQPQHF
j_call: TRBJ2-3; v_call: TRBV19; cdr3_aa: CASSLSYSTADTQYF
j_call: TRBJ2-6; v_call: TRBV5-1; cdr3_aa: CASSSTGAGANVLTF
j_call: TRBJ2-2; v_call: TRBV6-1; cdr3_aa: CASSEGTGNTGELFF
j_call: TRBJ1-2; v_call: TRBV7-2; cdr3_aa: CASSPGQRYGYTF
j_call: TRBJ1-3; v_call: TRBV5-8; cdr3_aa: CASSLFKGNGLAGNTIYF
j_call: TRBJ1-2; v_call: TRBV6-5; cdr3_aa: CASSLQGSAGGYTF
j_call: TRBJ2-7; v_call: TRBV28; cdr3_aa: CASSLLEYEQYF
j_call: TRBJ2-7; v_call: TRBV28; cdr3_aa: CASSPGQGSYEQYF
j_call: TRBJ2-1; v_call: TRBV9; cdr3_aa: CASSLYNEQFF
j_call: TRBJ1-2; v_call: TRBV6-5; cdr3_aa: CASSYSFGGNGYTF
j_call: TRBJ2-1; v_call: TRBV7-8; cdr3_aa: CASSPRRRDNEQFF
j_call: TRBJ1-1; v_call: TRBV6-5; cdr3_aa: CASTRSKSTEAFF
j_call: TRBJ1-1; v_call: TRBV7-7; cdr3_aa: CASSLVVETGGAFF
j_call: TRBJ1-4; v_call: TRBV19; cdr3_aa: CASNLTNNEKLFF
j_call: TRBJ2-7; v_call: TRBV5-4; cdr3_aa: CASSLGSSYEQYF
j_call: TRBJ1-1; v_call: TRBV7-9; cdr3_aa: CASSLGSMTLTEAFF
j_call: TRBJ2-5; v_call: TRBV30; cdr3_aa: CAWSVIPGGTQYF
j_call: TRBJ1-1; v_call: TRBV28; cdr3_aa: CASRPTGRTEAFF
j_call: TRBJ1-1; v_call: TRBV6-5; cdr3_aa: CASSYSGQGAAEAFF
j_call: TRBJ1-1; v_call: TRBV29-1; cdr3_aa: CSVEDRARAFF
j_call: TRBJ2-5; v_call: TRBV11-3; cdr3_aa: CASSLPQERETQYF
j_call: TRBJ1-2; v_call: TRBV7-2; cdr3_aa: CASSGRPQGGYTF
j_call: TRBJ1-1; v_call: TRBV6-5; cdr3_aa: CASRPGQNTEAFF
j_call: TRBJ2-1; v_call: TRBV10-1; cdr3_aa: CASSEGEGRDEQFF
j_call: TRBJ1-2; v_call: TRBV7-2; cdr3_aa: CASSLDREYGYTF
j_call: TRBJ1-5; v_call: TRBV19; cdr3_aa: CASSIWGQGQPQHF
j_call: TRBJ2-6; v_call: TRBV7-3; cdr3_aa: CASSLSDSGANVLTF
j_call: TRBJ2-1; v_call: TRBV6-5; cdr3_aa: CASTPSGPINNEQFF
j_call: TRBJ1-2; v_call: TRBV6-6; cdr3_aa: CASSYMGQFGGYTF
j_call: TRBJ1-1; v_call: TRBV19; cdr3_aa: CASKEGGRNIPTEAFF
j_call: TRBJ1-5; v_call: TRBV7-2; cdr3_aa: CASSLVSSNQPQHF
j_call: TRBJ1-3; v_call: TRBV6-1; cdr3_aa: CASSSQALGGNTIYF
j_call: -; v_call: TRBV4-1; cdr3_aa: CASSLGQGAYEQYF
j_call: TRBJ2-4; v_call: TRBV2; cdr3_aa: CASSEDLVESKNIQYF